What follows describes a single T cell receptor (beta chain). Its target is not known. The sample originates from a study of T-cell memory formation after mild COVID-19. Study-wide findings and caveats: Pre-infection memory carried some responding clones, suggesting that cross-reactive memory joined.

J gave up 1 base and V 0 bases, and 5 bases lay outside the gene matches. The germline gives CDR1 SGHVS, CDR2 FQNEAQ. The CDR3 covers 17 residues. TCRdb recomputed calls from the 5' RACE reads with MiXCR, one row per CDR3 protein. The sample holds under 200,000 distinct CDR3 sequences, roughly 31% seen once. J is TRBJ2-3 and V is TRBV7-8; 9 bases match TRBD2. This TCR was sampled from an adult woman who had mild COVID-19 (a few samples of this study predate the infection). Cell type and time point are not known. The sequenced sample was PBMCs or a T cell subset sorted from them (not recorded which). CDR3 residues: CASSLASSGGRTDTQYF. The CDR3 nucleotides are TGTGCCAGCAGCTTAGCTAGTAGCGGGGGTCGCACAGATACGCAGTATTTT.